This T cell receptor (beta chain) is from a study of blood T cells in healthy people across ages. Then a second PCR, running roughly 7 to 11 cycles, was carried out with a sample-barcoded 5' primer and a J-beta primer mix. TCRdb re-called the 5' RACE reads through MiXCR, storing one row per CDR3 protein. The table includes hundreds of thousands of distinct CDR3 sequences, roughly 40% detected once. Study-level results: Donors of long life had a larger count of naive CD4+ cells and greater diversity than aged donors. Since the PBMCs were unsorted, naive and antigen-experienced cells could not be conclusively compared. Per million T cells, the diversity of TCR beta decreased roughly linearly as age advanced.

This CDR3 comprises 15 residues. The junction had 11 bases not matched to a gene; V was cut back by 6 bases and J by 6 bases. Germline lookup yields CDR1 SGHTA and CDR2 FQGNSA. This clonotype was seen many times. The target antigen is unknown. V and J are TRBV7-2 and TRBJ2-1; 7 nucleotides line up with TRBD1. Material: blood. The receptor comes from a man aged 18 to 30 in good health. The CDR3 nucleotides read TGTGCCAGCAGGTACCGGGACAGCATCAGCAATGAGCAGTTCTTC. Translated, it gives CASRYRDSISNEQFF.